This T cell receptor (beta chain) stems from a study of PD-L1 blockade in urothelial cancer. In the study overall: At some point between 2013 and 2014, patients got going on atezolizumab, taking 1,200 mg intravenously every 3 weeks. Peripheral blood specimens exhibited a median yield of approximately 150,000 T cells.

Germline V gives CDR1 MNHNY, CDR2 SVGAGI (reference sequence). This CDR3 spans 14 amino acids. Trimming took off 2 bases at V and 4 bases at J, with 11 bases between the two ends. Sequencing was performed with immunoSEQ multiplex PCR; in TCRdb, only in-frame clones are kept and a portion is missing. The repertoire holds tens of thousands of clones, with about 90% as singletons. The J gene is TRBJ1-2, the V gene TRBV6-6; possibly TRBD1 for D (5 bases). This clonotype originated in a woman aged 70-85 years with urothelial cancer. The input for sequencing was PBMCs, taken around atezolizumab (anti-PD-L1) treatment. The CDR3 protein is CASSYETERYGYTF. The CDR3 DNA sequence: TGTGCCAGCAGTTACGAGACAGAACGCTATGGCTACACCTTC.